Each of the 26 T cell receptor beta chains below was sequenced from the same sample in a study of blood T cell repertoires in COVID-19. Assay used: immunoSEQ multiplex PCR; TCRdb lists only in-frame clones, some missing. The top ten hold roughly 11% of the sample, which has roughly 120,000 clones, 85% to 90% seen once. Sequences were obtained from peripheral blood. These receptors were taken from a man older than 75 with acute or convalescent COVID-19.

The chain uses TRBV5-4 and TRBJ2-3; the match to TRBD2 covers 8 bases. The V and J ends lost 0 bases and 1 base, in that order; junction bases with no gene match: 1. This CDR3 is 15 amino acids long. Germline V gene lookup returns CDR1 SGHNT and CDR2 YYREEE (reference sequence). The CDR3 region has the DNA TGTGCCAGCAGCTTGGTGACTAGCGGCACAGATACGCAGTATTTT. Protein product: CASSLVTSGTDTQYF.

Concerning this clone: Other DNA sequences in this specimen translate into the identical CDR3. V is TRBV7-3 and J is TRBJ2-1; 14 bases align to TRBD2. Unmatched junction bases numbered 3, after V lost 5 bases and J lost 6 bases. Germline CDR1 SGHTA, CDR2 FQGTGA. The CDR3 sequence is 15 residues long. CDR3 protein: CASSQTSGRANEQFF. CDR3 bases: TGTGCCAGCAGCCAGACTAGCGGGAGGGCCAATGAGCAGTTCTTC.

This clone was counted only a few times. The chain is built from TRBV5-5 and TRBJ1-2; no clear D. Trimming removed 4 bases from V and 1 base from J, with 8 bases in between. Germline-derived CDR1 and CDR2 are SGHKS and YYEKEE (reference sequence). The CDR3 covers 13 residues. CDR3 nucleotide sequence: TGTGCCAGCAGCGTGGACGGTAACTATGGCTACACCTTC. As protein: CASSVDGNYGYTF.

V is TRBV10-3 and J is TRBJ2-1; D is undetermined. Per the germline V gene, CDR1 is ENHRY and CDR2 is SYGVKD. V lost 3 bases to trimming and J lost 4 bases, with 10 bases between them. The CDR3 is 14 amino acids. CDR3 residues: CAISEGGTYNEQFF. The DNA of the CDR3 is TGTGCCATCAGTGAAGGCGGTACATACAATGAGCAGTTCTTC.

The genes are TRBV7-8 and TRBJ2-2, with D unclear. Trimming cost V 0 bases and J 3 bases, with 5 bases left between them. Germline loops: CDR1 SGHVS, CDR2 FQNEAQ. This CDR3 contains 14 residues. The CDR3 sequence is CASSLAQDTGELFF. The CDR3 nucleotides read TGTGCCAGCAGCTTAGCACAAGACACCGGGGAGCTGTTTTTT.

Only a few counts were recorded for this clone. The chain links TRBV7-9 to TRBJ2-7, with D maybe TRBD1 (6 bases). From germline, CDR1 is SEHNR and CDR2 FQNEAQ (reference sequence). The V gene lost 5 bases and the J gene lost 0 bases, with 11 bases spanning the gap. The CDR3 has 14 residues. The CDR3, as DNA: TGTGCCAGCAGCCCAACAGGGAACTCCTACGAGCAGTACTTC. Protein sequence: CASSPTGNSYEQYF.

Here the CDR3 DNA reads TGTGCCAGTAGCCCCGGGACAGGGGGTAGGGGTGAAGCTTTCTTT. This sequence encodes CASSPGTGGRGEAFF. J is TRBJ1-1 and V is TRBV19; 11 nucleotides line up with TRBD1. CDR1 and CDR2 (germline): LNHDA, SQIVND (reference sequence). Trimming at V came to 6 bases and at J to 7 bases, leaving 10 bases not matched to a gene. CDR3 size: 15 residues.

In this sample, this clone turned up once. The J gene is TRBJ1-1, the V gene TRBV6-1, with 9 nucleotides matching TRBD1. V gave up 4 bases and J gave up 4 bases; unmatched junction bases: 4. CDR1 and CDR2 (germline): MNHNS, SASEGT. This CDR3 has 14 amino acids. CDR3 coding DNA: TGTGCCAGCAGTGCCGGGACAGGGACCACTGAAGCTTTCTTT. Translating gives CASSAGTGTTEAFF.

V and J are TRBV5-1 and TRBJ1-1, with D hard to call. Germline CDR1 and CDR2: SGHRS and YFSETQ. The ends were cut back, 3 bases at V and 0 bases at J, with 6 bases in the middle. The CDR3 sequence is 13 residues long. CDR3: CASSYSMNTEAFF. The CDR3 DNA sequence: TGCGCCAGCAGCTACAGTATGAACACTGAAGCTTTCTTT.

The genes are TRBV6-5 and TRBJ1-1; no firm D call. The V end was cut by 5 bases, the J end by 1 base, with 11 bases between. CDR3 length: 14 amino acids. From germline, CDR1 is MNHEY and CDR2 SVGAGI. DNA of the CDR3: TGTGCCAGCAGTCATCAGGAGGAGAACACTGAAGCTTTCTTT. This gives the protein CASSHQEENTEAFF.

This chain joins TRBV14 and TRBJ2-1, with TRBD2 matching 8 bases. The CDR3 is 16 amino acids. The V and J ends lost 3 bases and 9 bases, in that order; junction bases with no gene match: 13. From germline, CDR1 is SGHDN and CDR2 FVKESK. The DNA of the CDR3 is TGTGCCAGCAGCCAGTCCCCTATCGGGGGGGGCGGTGAGCAGTTCTTC. Its protein is CASSQSPIGGGGEQFF. The full variable domain, rest sourced from reference TRBV14 and TRBJ2-1, is EAGVTQFPSHSVIEKGQTVTLRCDPISGHDNLYWYRRVMGKEIKFLLHFVKESKQDESGMPNNRFLAERTGGTYSTLKVQPAELEDSGVYFCASSQSPIGGGGEQFFGPGTRLTVL.

The chain is built from TRBV19 and TRBJ2-7, with TRBD1 identical over 9 bases. Unmatched junction bases numbered 9, after V lost 1 base and J lost 2 bases. The CDR3 has 17 amino acids. CDR1 is LNHDA and CDR2 is SQIVND in the germline V gene (reference sequence). The CDR3 DNA follows: TGTGCCAGTAGTATAGCCCCCTCGGACAGGGGTCCCTACGAGCAGTACTTC. Its protein is CASSIAPSDRGPYEQYF.

The chain recombines TRBV10-3 with TRBJ2-7; 9 nucleotides agree with TRBD2. The germline V gene has CDR1 ENHRY and CDR2 SYGVKD. This CDR3 has 17 amino acids. V lost 6 bases and J lost 4; bases outside the gene matches: 16. DNA of the CDR3: TGTGCCATCAGCCCCTCGGGTGGCGGGAGGGCCGGGTACGAGCAGTACTTC. Translation: CAISPSGGGRAGYEQYF.

This chain connects TRBV28 to TRBJ2-5, with D possibly matching TRBD1 (6 bases). Deletions cut 8 bases from V and 2 bases from J, with 9 bases between. Germline V gene sequence: CDR1 MDHEN, CDR2 SYDVKM. CDR3 length equals 12 residues. The chain's CDR3 is CASETGQETQYF. Here the CDR3 DNA reads TGTGCCAGCGAAACAGGGCAAGAGACCCAGTACTTC. The entire variable domain, with the rest obtained from reference TRBV28 and TRBJ2-5, is as follows: DVKVTQSSRYLVKRTGEKVFLECVQDMDHENMFWYRQDPGLGLRLIYFSYDVKMKEKGDIPEGYSVSREKKERFSLILESASTNQTSMYLCASETGQETQYFGPGTRLLVL.

J is TRBJ1-2 and V is TRBV27; D call uncertain. The CDR3 spans 17 residues. Trimming took 4 bases from V and 0 from J, leaving 18 bases between them. Germline values: CDR1 MNHEY, CDR2 SMNVEV (reference sequence). The CDR3 reads CASSSIDGREANYGYTF. The DNA of the CDR3 is TGTGCCAGCAGTTCAATAGACGGACGGGAAGCTAACTATGGCTACACCTTC.

The V call is TRBV6-5, the J call TRBJ1-2, with TRBD1 as a possible D gene (5 bases). There are 15 residues in the CDR3. With 6 bases removed from V and 2 bases from J, the gap between germline ends came to 16 bases. From germline, CDR1 is MNHEY and CDR2 SVGAGI. The CDR3 bases are TGTGCCAGCAGGAAACCTGGGGGGGAAAACTATGGCTACACCTTC. Residues: CASRKPGGENYGYTF.

The V gene is TRBV12-3 or TRBV12-4, the J gene TRBJ2-3; D is perhaps TRBD2 (5 bases). The CDR3 covers 13 residues. V lost 7 bases to trimming and J lost 4 bases, with 12 bases between them. Here the CDR3 reads CASTFGMADTQYF. CDR3 nucleotides: TGTGCCAGCACCTTCGGGATGGCAGATACGCAGTATTTT.

The chain links TRBV12-3 or TRBV12-4 to TRBJ2-7; 8 bases fit TRBD2. V dropped 6 bases and J dropped 7; count of bases not matched to a gene: 5. The CDR3 extends over 12 amino acids. The CDR3 region is CASSPGGVEQYF. CDR3 sequence (DNA): TGTGCCAGCAGCCCCGGGGGGGTTGAGCAGTACTTC.

This chain connects TRBV6-5 to TRBJ1-6; D is ambiguous. Germline-derived CDR1 and CDR2 are MNHEY and SVGAGI. The CDR3 has 11 amino acids. V lost 8 bases and J lost 13, with 12 bases in between. Written as DNA, the CDR3 is TGTGCCAGCTATTCTGTTCCGCCCCTCCACTTT. Amino acids: CASYSVPPLHF.

The chain combines TRBV11-2 with TRBJ2-1; D is possibly TRBD2 (5 bases). The CDR3 consists of 16 residues. Germline CDR1 reads SGHAT; CDR2 reads FQNNGV. With 2 bases removed from V and 0 bases from J, the gap between germline ends came to 11 bases. CDR3 region: CASSLSGTYSYNEQFF. The CDR3 DNA follows: TGTGCCAGCAGCTTAAGCGGAACTTACTCCTACAATGAGCAGTTCTTC.

V and J are TRBV6-5 and TRBJ1-5; no firm D call. Per germline, CDR1 MNHEY and CDR2 SVGAGI. This CDR3 contains 14 residues. Trimming cost V 0 bases and J 1 base, with 4 bases left between them. The CDR3 is CASSYSSSNQPQHF. CDR3 in DNA: TGTGCCAGCAGTTACTCTAGCAGCAATCAGCCCCAGCATTTT.

This chain connects TRBV19 to TRBJ1-4; D may be TRBD1 (5 bases). The V end lost 1 base, the J end lost 1 base, and 10 bases lay between the germline ends. Per germline, CDR1 LNHDA and CDR2 SQIVND (reference sequence). The CDR3 extends over 16 amino acids. The CDR3 DNA follows: TGTGCCAGTAGTATAGCAGGGATGAGAACTAATGAAAAACTGTTTTTT. It encodes CASSIAGMRTNEKLFF.

This clone has only one observation. The chain employs TRBV7-2 and TRBJ2-5, with 11 bases fitting TRBD2. V lost 5 bases, J lost 3 bases, and 5 bases stayed unmatched. CDR3 length: 15 residues. Germline CDR1 is SGHTA and CDR2 is FQGNSA. This CDR3 reads CASSPGLAEKETQYF. The CDR3 bases are TGTGCCAGCAGCCCGGGACTAGCGGAAAAAGAGACCCAGTACTTC.

The chain joins TRBV18 to TRBJ2-7, with D possibly being TRBD2 (6 bases). The CDR3 has 14 amino acids. The ends were cut back, 0 bases at V and 6 bases at J, with 12 bases in the middle. Germline CDR1 and CDR2: KGHSH and LQKENI. The CDR3 is CASSPPTNGGEQYF. The CDR3 DNA is TGTGCCAGCTCACCACCGACGAACGGGGGCGAGCAGTACTTC.

This sequence joins TRBV7-3 and TRBJ2-1; 12 nucleotides agree with TRBD2. The CDR3 is made up of 16 amino acids. Germline V gives CDR1 SGHTA, CDR2 FQGTGA. The J segment lost 8 bases and the V segment lost 5 bases, leaving 10 bases of the junction unmatched. CDR3 DNA sequence: TGTGCCAGCAGCCCCCTAGCGGGAGGGAGGTCTCATGAGCAGTTCTTC. Translation gives CASSPLAGGRSHEQFF.

The chain links TRBV6-4 to TRBJ2-2; a weak D match, TRBD2 (5 bases). V dropped 6 bases and J dropped 1 base, with 9 bases sitting between them. The V gene's germline CDR1 is MRHNA and CDR2 SNTAGT. The CDR3 runs 14 residues. The CDR3 DNA is TGTGCCAGCAGCCCGGCGGGGAACACCGGGGAGCTGTTTTTT. Encoded protein: CASSPAGNTGELFF.